The rows below give T cell receptor beta chains drawn from one sample of a study of T cells in Graves' hyperthyroidism and ophthalmopathy. A single record per CDR3 protein comes from TCRdb applying MiXCR to the multiplex PCR reads. The data show 500,000 to 600,000 distinct CDR3 sequences, 40% to 50% seen once. Sequencing input: peripheral blood or thyroid tissue (not recorded which). The origin of the receptors is an adult woman with Graves' disease, either hyperthyroidism or ophthalmopathy (not recorded which). Each CDR3 is given with its conserved first and last residue. The D gene is left open where the match is weak. Clone sizes are given selectively: once, few, many, or a class where the clone is expanded.

J gene | V gene | D gene | clone size | CDR3 DNA | CDR3 protein
TRBJ2-7 | TRBV7-2 | TRBD2 | . | TGTGCCAGCAGTCCTCCGGGGGGAGGGAACGAGCAGTACTTC | CASSPPGGGNEQYF
TRBJ2-5 | TRBV7-2 | TRBD1 | many | TGTGCCAGCAGCTTAGGACAGGGTATTGTATTAGAGACCCAGTACTTC | CASSLGQGIVLETQYF
TRBJ2-2 | TRBV6-5 | TRBD1 | . | TGTGCCAGCAGTAACGGGCAGGGGGAAGCGAAGCTGTTTTTT | CASSNGQGEAKLFF
TRBJ1-4 | TRBV7-9 | . | many | TGTGCCAGCAGCTTAGATGCCGGCAGGAAAGGACTGTTTTTT | CASSLDAGRKGLFF
TRBJ1-4 | TRBV20-1 | . | many | TGCAGTGCTAGGAAAGAGGCAGGAAGGAATGAAAAACTGTTTTTT | CSARKEAGRNEKLFF
TRBJ2-7 | TRBV7-9 | TRBD2 | many | TGTGCCAGCAGCCAGAGGGGACTAGCGGGAGGGCCGGGCGAGCAGTACTTC | CASSQRGLAGGPGEQYF
TRBJ1-1 | TRBV29-1 | . | many | TGCAGCGTTGAAGATAAGGGGCGGTCCACTGAAGCTTTCTTT | CSVEDKGRSTEAFF
TRBJ2-2 | TRBV7-2 | TRBD1 | once | TGTGCCAGCAGCCCCGGGGACAGGGCGGAGCTGTTTTTT | CASSPGDRAELFF
TRBJ2-5 | TRBV29-1 | TRBD2 | once | TGCAGCGTTGGACCTAGCGGAAGTCAAGAGACCCAGTACTTC | CSVGPSGSQETQYF
TRBJ1-2 | TRBV29-1 | . | . | TGCAGCGTTGGGCAGACTAACCTTAACTATGGCTACACCTTC | CSVGQTNLNYGYTF
TRBJ2-5 | TRBV28 | . | . | TGTGCCAGCAGTTTAGCGAATACCCAAGAGACCCAGTACTTC | CASSLANTQETQYF
TRBJ1-5 | TRBV20-1 | . | . | TGCAGTGCTAGATTCGGGTTAAGCCAGCCCCAGCATTTT | CSARFGLSQPQHF
TRBJ1-6 | TRBV5-5 | . | many | TGTGCCAGCAGCTTGGGTGGCAGTGATAATTCACCCCTCCACTTT | CASSLGGSDNSPLHF
TRBJ1-6 | TRBV7-2 | . | . | TGTGCCAGCAGCTTGTCAGGTCCTGATAATTCACCCCTCCACTTT | CASSLSGPDNSPLHF
TRBJ2-5 | TRBV10-3 | TRBD2 | . | TGTGCCATCAGTGACCCGGGACTAGCGGGAGGAGGGGAGACCCAGTACTTC | CAISDPGLAGGGETQYF
TRBJ1-1 | TRBV5-1 | TRBD1 | many | TGTGCCAGCAGCTTAGGACAGGACACTGAAGCTTTCTTT | CASSLGQDTEAFF
TRBJ2-7 | TRBV7-6 | . | . | TGTGCCAGCAGCACGTGGGGTGGCGATCAGTACTTC | CASSTWGGDQYF
TRBJ2-7 | TRBV20-1 | . | . | TGCAGTGCTTATACCCGGGACCTTCAAGAGGAGCAGTACTTC | CSAYTRDLQEEQYF
TRBJ2-5 | TRBV4-1 | . | . | TGCGCCAGCAGCCATCTCGGGCACCAAGAGACCCAGTACTTC | CASSHLGHQETQYF
TRBJ2-5 | TRBV29-1 | . | . | TGCAGCGTTGAAGGGGAGGTACATGGGGAGACCCAGTACTTC | CSVEGEVHGETQYF
TRBJ2-2 | TRBV9 | . | . | TGTGCCAGCAGCGTAACCAGCGGAACGAACACCGGGGAGCTGTTTTTT | CASSVTSGTNTGELFF
TRBJ2-7 | TRBV10-2 | . | . | TGCGCCAGCAGTGAGTCGGCCCTCTCCTACGAGCAGTACTTC | CASSESALSYEQYF
TRBJ1-4 | TRBV7-6 | TRBD1 | . | TGTGCCAGCAGCCCTTACAGGGGGACTAATGAAAAACTGTTTTTT | CASSPYRGTNEKLFF
TRBJ1-3 | TRBV20-1 | . | few | TGCAGTGCTAGAGAACCGGGGGCATTAGGAAACACCATATATTTT | CSAREPGALGNTIYF
TRBJ2-7 | TRBV29-1 | TRBD2 | once | TGCAGCTCGATAGCGGGGGCACGCTACGAGCAGTACTTC | CSSIAGARYEQYF
TRBJ1-2 | TRBV29-1 | . | . | TGCAGCGTTGAAGACAGGTTCAGCTACACCTTC | CSVEDRFSYTF
TRBJ1-1 | TRBV7-9 | . | many | TGTGCCAGCACCTCAGGTGGGAGGACTGAAGCTTTCTTT | CASTSGGRTEAFF
TRBJ2-7 | TRBV29-1 | TRBD2 | . | TGCAGCGTTGACTACCGGGGGGGGACTAGCGGGAACGAGCAGTACTTC | CSVDYRGGTSGNEQYF
TRBJ1-1 | TRBV4-1 | . | many | TGCGCCAGCAGCCAAATAGGCCAGACAAGGGGCACTGAAGCTTTCTTT | CASSQIGQTRGTEAFF
TRBJ1-2 | TRBV7-9 | TRBD1 | . | TGTGCCAGCACCTCCCCAACAGGGGGTTGGTATGGCTACACCTTC | CASTSPTGGWYGYTF
TRBJ2-7 | TRBV20-1 | . | once | TGCAGTGTTCAGCAAACCTACGAGCAGTACTTC | CSVQQTYEQYF
TRBJ1-5 | TRBV2 | . | many | TGTGCCAGCAGTGGGACGGACAATAGCAATCAGCCCCAGCATTTT | CASSGTDNSNQPQHF
TRBJ1-3 | TRBV19 | TRBD1 | . | TGTGCCAGTAGGAGGACAGGGTGGGACACCATATATTTT | CASRRTGWDTIYF
TRBJ2-7 | TRBV29-1 | TRBD2 | many | TGCAGCGTTGAGGGAGGGTACGAGCAGTACTTC | CSVEGGYEQYF
TRBJ2-7 | TRBV20-1 | . | many | TGCAGTGCTAGACAACTACCCAACGCCTACGAGCAGTACTTC | CSARQLPNAYEQYF
TRBJ1-5 | TRBV11-2 | . | few | TGTGCCAGCAGCTTCTCCGGGACAAGCAATCAGCCCCAGCATTTT | CASSFSGTSNQPQHF
TRBJ2-7 | TRBV11-2 | TRBD1 | few | TGTGCCAGCAGCTTGGGGACAGGTAGTTCCGAGCAGTACTTC | CASSLGTGSSEQYF
TRBJ2-5 | TRBV12-3/TRBV12-4 | . | . | TGTGCCAGCAGTTTAGGGGGTCTGTCGGAGACCCAGTACTTC | CASSLGGLSETQYF
TRBJ2-6 | TRBV7-2 | . | . | TGTGCCAGCAGCTTAGTGGCCAACGTCCTGACTTTC | CASSLVANVLTF
TRBJ1-6 | TRBV20-1 | TRBD1 | . | TGCAGTGCTCATCCGGGACAGTATTCACCCCTCCACTTT | CSAHPGQYSPLHF
TRBJ1-1 | TRBV2 | . | . | TGTGCCAGCAGTGAAGCACGGGGTCCTGAAGCTTTCTTT | CASSEARGPEAFF
TRBJ1-1 | TRBV9 | . | . | TGTGCCAGCAGCGTAGCTGCGGGGACTGAAGCTTTCTTT | CASSVAAGTEAFF
TRBJ1-5 | TRBV19 | . | few | TGTGCCAGTAGTATGAACCCAATTGAGGGGCAGCCCCAGCATTTT | CASSMNPIEGQPQHF
TRBJ2-6 | TRBV5-4 | . | many | TGTGCCAGCAGATCTGGGTCTGGGGCCAACGTCCTGACTTTC | CASRSGSGANVLTF